Here is one T cell receptor (beta chain) with its context. Its antigen is unknown. Qualities for individual bases were not recorded, and no much larger clone is one base off. Using the deep immunoSEQ assay, TCR CDR3 regions were amplified from genomic DNA by multiplex PCR. Extracted genomic DNA from each cell subset was spread evenly across all wells of several immunoSEQ 96-well plates, with each plate serving as a replicate. For sorted subsets, roughly 200 ng of genomic DNA, equivalent to tens of thousands of T cell genomes, went into each replicate PCR. Purified libraries were quantified with a Qubit 3.0 fluorometer, sized on a Bioanalyzer 2100, and re-quantified with the KAPA Library Quantification kit. Every immunoSEQ 96-well plate was sequenced on a separate single-read 150-cycle Illumina NextSeq 550 flow cell. In the original analysis: Because the immunoSEQ output included only junctional sequences and no quality scores, the filtering could not be the same as the filtering used for full-length reads. To assign V/J genes and CDR3, sequences were annotated using PyIR, a Python wrapper for IgBLAST v1.9, with IMGT germline references. Reads with weak V/J assignments (E-value above 1e-6), missing CDR3, stop codons, out-of-frame junctions, or ambiguous translated residues were removed. V3J clonotypes were defined as sequences sharing an identical inferred V gene, J gene, and CDR3 amino acid sequence. Percentage overlap between repertoires was computed as shared unique clonotypes divided by the size of the smaller repertoire. Three approaches were used to assess repertoire richness: RTK rarefaction, the Chao1 estimator, and Recon v2.1 estimates of unobserved clonotypes. For all TCRbeta clonotypes obtained by the gDNA method from a handful of donors, generation probabilities were computed with OLGA. The clones in this table, taken by TCRdb from immuneACCESS, are in-frame only. Not every clone is retained; where verified, under half of the shortfall comes from an unresolved V gene, and the cause of the rest is unknown. V, J and clone size reflect that table, while D and trimming were determined from the DNA. This sample comprises approximately 640,000 clones, approximately 79% of them detected only once. The ten largest make up about 1.8% of the sample.

The data belong to a study of shared clonotypes between healthy human individuals (dated by TCRdb to 2018 to 2020). Turning to the overall study: The cohort comprised a couple of women and a few men aged 18 to 49 years. Each donor's leukapheresis produced roughly between roughly 0.85 and 10 billion PBMCs. Blood TCR repertoires of a handful of healthy adults were deeply sequenced to estimate repertoire size and the extent of clonotype sharing between individuals. For each donor, CD4 naive and CD4 memory were each given three plates, CD8 naive was given two plates, and CD8 memory was given one plate. To increase sequencing depth and limit assay-specific biases, different laboratories used diverse techniques to prepare libraries and sequence TCR repertoires. What the authors observed across the whole study: Clonotypes shared by all four sorted-subset donors showed higher generation probabilities than non-shared clonotypes. Naive subsets generally had larger estimated clonotype richness than memory subsets. The genetic and exposure-history diversity represented was limited by the small number of donors. Only blood was sampled, and tissue TCR repertoires likely differ from those in blood. When four donors were compared, the shared fraction of clonotypes was 5% to 6.5% for naive CD4, roughly 3.4% for naive CD8, roughly 2.5% for memory CD4, and 0.4% for memory CD8. Pairwise subsampling indicated that sequencing depth was expected to affect the degree of clonotype sharing among donors. Even with the large sequencing depth, rarefaction of the sorted-subset datasets indicated that sequencing was incomplete.

The germline V gene (reference sequence) supplies CDR1 LNHNV and CDR2 YYDKDF. The V end gives up 3 bases and the J end 2 bases, leaving 9 bases in the junction not matched to a gene. The CDR3 covers 16 residues, taking in both the cysteine and the phenylalanine. Just the 48-base CDR3 DNA is kept, in frame starting at base 1. The donors were healthy, HIV-negative adults who had no recently reported acute infections or vaccinations. Every donor was a Caucasian adult residing in Nashville, Tennessee, USA. Magnetic negative selection was used to enrich CD4+ T cells, after which naive cells were positively selected on CD45RA and the negative fraction became the memory subset. Blood was collected by leukapheresis, and PBMCs were isolated by Ficoll-Histopaque density gradient centrifugation and then cryopreserved in liquid nitrogen vapor phase. Purity and quantity of every magnetically sorted T cell population were checked by analytical flow cytometry. Genomic DNA was isolated from each sorted fraction and quantified by UV absorbance on a Nanodrop 2000c.

The chain uses TRBV15 and TRBJ1-1; 7 bases in between match TRBD1. The origin of this receptor is a woman in her 30s in good health. Material: memory CD4+ T cells sorted from blood. The cell subset or site label of this sample denotes: CD45RA-negative fraction. The CDR3 region has the sequence CATSSGDRRTNTEAFF. The DNA reads TGTGCCACCAGCAGTGGGGACAGAAGAACCAACACTGAAGCTTTCTTT.